This T cell receptor (beta chain) was recorded in a study of long-term antiretroviral therapy in people with HIV. Study conclusions and caveats: Before ART, certain clones expanded, and these dominated the repertoire at all time points. In the period from about 2004 to 2017, blood was collected, possibly under older ART regimens. Repertoires in HIV (unlike those of controls) had narrower CDR3 length ranges.

V was trimmed by 3 bases and J by 4 bases, leaving 10 bases between them. The CDR3 is 14 amino acids. Germline V gene sequence: CDR1 WSHSY, CDR2 SAAADI. Assay version v3.0 of immunoSEQ was used, and it was run at survey level. Method: immunoSEQ multiplex PCR; TCRdb's copy keeps in-frame clones and lacks some. The sample records 19,000 or so clones, roughly 73% being singletons. This clone was picked up one time. Its specificity is unknown. Source: unsorted PBMCs, taken at the start of antiretroviral therapy, before treatment. The receptor was isolated from a woman aged 40-49 years with HIV. The chain is built from TRBV10-2 and TRBJ2-4, with a weak D call TRBD1 (5 bases). CDR3 nucleotides: TGCGCCAGCAGTGATCAGGGTTGGAAAAACATTCAGTACTTC. It translates to CASSDQGWKNIQYF.